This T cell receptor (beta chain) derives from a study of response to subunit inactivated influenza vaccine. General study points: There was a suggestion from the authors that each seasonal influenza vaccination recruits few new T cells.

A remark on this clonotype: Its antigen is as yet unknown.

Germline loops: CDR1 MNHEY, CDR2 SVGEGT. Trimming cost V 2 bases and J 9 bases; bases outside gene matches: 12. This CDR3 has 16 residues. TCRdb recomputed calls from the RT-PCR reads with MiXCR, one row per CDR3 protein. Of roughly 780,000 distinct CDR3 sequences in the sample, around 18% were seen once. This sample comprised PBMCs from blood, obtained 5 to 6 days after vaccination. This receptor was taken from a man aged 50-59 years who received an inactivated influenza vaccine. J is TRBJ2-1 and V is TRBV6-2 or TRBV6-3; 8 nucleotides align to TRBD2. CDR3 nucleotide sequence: TGTGCCAGCAGTTACAGGGTAGCGGGGAGTAACGGTGAGCAGTTCTTC. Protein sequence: CASSYRVAGSNGEQFF.